The sequence of this T cell receptor beta chain was determined in a study of T cell responses to AZD1222 COVID-19 vaccine. Study observations and caveats: Seropositive at baseline were only a handful of AZD1222 recipients. Close to half of spike-specific TCRs reportedly recognize unmutated variant regions. Clonal diversity may have been underestimated, and the donors were mostly white British, with more females than males.

Germline trimming cut 8 bases from V and 0 bases from J; bases unmatched to any gene: 8. This CDR3 has 15 amino acids. CDR1 is MNHEY and CDR2 is SMNVEV in the germline V gene (reference sequence). Worth noting for this clone: Its antigen is not identified.

Measured with immunoSEQ multiplex PCR; TCRdb has only the in-frame clones, and not every one. Among around 100,000 clones listed, over 75% were seen once. The sample was peripheral blood, taken on day 0 of AZD1222 vaccination. The chain links TRBV27 to TRBJ2-7; 9 nucleotides match TRBD2. This TCR derives from an adult in good health. CDR3 DNA sequence: TGTGCCAGCGGCCATTTAGCGGGGGCCTCCTACGAGCAGTACTTC. Residues: CASGHLAGASYEQYF.